These T cell receptor beta chains were read from a single sample in a study of T cell clonotyping in hematopoietic cell transplantation. The repertoire was sequenced with immunoSEQ multiplex PCR; TCRdb's copy has only in-frame clones and lacks some. The sample includes some 17,000 clones, 85% to 90% of them seen just once. The source material was peripheral blood mononuclear cells. All receptors derive from a middle-aged man in good health. Some clones in this sample may be carry-over from other donors' samples. Both conserved end residues are part of each CDR3. The order of the fields is J gene, D gene, clone size, V gene, CDR3 protein, CDR3 DNA. The D gene is left open where the match is weak. Clone size, where shown, is once, few, many, or a class for clones that have expanded.

j_call: TRBJ1-1
d_call: -
clone_size: -
v_call: TRBV2
cdr3_aa: CASSDPPPGGEAFF
cdr3_nt: TGTGCCAGCAGTGACCCGCCTCCCGGGGGTGAAGCTTTCTTT

j_call: TRBJ1-2
d_call: TRBD1
clone_size: -
v_call: TRBV28
cdr3_aa: CASSLGTGELDIGYTF
cdr3_nt: TGTGCCAGCAGTTTAGGGACAGGGGAACTTGATATCGGCTACACCTTC

j_call: TRBJ2-1
d_call: -
clone_size: -
v_call: TRBV30
cdr3_aa: CAWSLANEQFF
cdr3_nt: TGTGCCTGGAGTCTAGCCAATGAGCAGTTCTTC

j_call: TRBJ1-5
d_call: TRBD1
clone_size: -
v_call: TRBV27
cdr3_aa: CASKSTGGNQPQHF
cdr3_nt: TGTGCCAGCAAATCGACAGGGGGCAATCAGCCCCAGCATTTT

j_call: TRBJ2-7
d_call: -
clone_size: -
v_call: TRBV5-1
cdr3_aa: CASSFTYTTYEQYF
cdr3_nt: TGCGCCAGCAGCTTCACCTACACCACCTACGAGCAGTACTTC

j_call: TRBJ2-5
d_call: -
clone_size: -
v_call: TRBV5-1
cdr3_aa: CASSLSWLQETQYF
cdr3_nt: TGCGCCAGCAGCTTGTCCTGGTTACAAGAGACCCAGTACTTC

j_call: TRBJ1-2
d_call: -
clone_size: -
v_call: TRBV27
cdr3_aa: CASSPREYYGYTF
cdr3_nt: TGTGCCAGCAGTCCCAGGGAGTACTATGGCTACACCTTC

j_call: TRBJ1-3
d_call: -
clone_size: -
v_call: TRBV4-3
cdr3_aa: CASSQGAGAGNTIYF
cdr3_nt: TGCGCCAGCAGCCAAGGGGCAGGGGCCGGAAACACCATATATTTT

j_call: TRBJ1-2
d_call: -
clone_size: -
v_call: TRBV29-1
cdr3_aa: CSVARGAPGGGYTF
cdr3_nt: TGCAGCGTAGCTCGGGGGGCGCCCGGGGGTGGCTACACCTTC

j_call: TRBJ1-4
d_call: -
clone_size: few
v_call: TRBV5-4
cdr3_aa: CASRGTNEKLFF
cdr3_nt: TGTGCCAGCAGGGGAACTAATGAAAAACTGTTTTTT

j_call: TRBJ1-6
d_call: -
clone_size: -
v_call: TRBV30
cdr3_aa: CAWGTGLENSPLHF
cdr3_nt: TGTGCCTGGGGGACTGGGCTCGAGAATTCACCCCTCCACTTT

j_call: TRBJ1-1
d_call: -
clone_size: once
v_call: TRBV5-1
cdr3_aa: CASRILGGDTEAFF
cdr3_nt: TGCGCCAGTAGAATCCTGGGAGGGGACACTGAAGCTTTCTTT

j_call: TRBJ2-2
d_call: -
clone_size: -
v_call: TRBV6-1
cdr3_aa: CASSKGFGELFF
cdr3_nt: TGTGCCAGCAGTAAGGGGTTCGGGGAGCTGTTTTTT

j_call: TRBJ2-5
d_call: -
clone_size: -
v_call: TRBV5-1
cdr3_aa: CASSFRGQETQYF
cdr3_nt: TGCGCCAGCAGCTTCAGGGGTCAAGAGACCCAGTACTTC

j_call: TRBJ1-2
d_call: -
clone_size: once
v_call: TRBV28
cdr3_aa: CASSFIGLTSRGYTF
cdr3_nt: TGTGCCAGCAGTTTCATTGGCTTAACATCCCGGGGCTACACCTTC

j_call: TRBJ1-2
d_call: -
clone_size: -
v_call: TRBV5-1
cdr3_aa: CASSLPASYGYTF
cdr3_nt: TGCGCCAGCAGCTTGCCCGCGAGCTATGGCTACACCTTC

j_call: TRBJ1-6
d_call: TRBD1
clone_size: -
v_call: TRBV4-3
cdr3_aa: CASSQRTGGVYNSPLHF
cdr3_nt: TGCGCCAGCAGCCAGAGGACAGGGGGCGTTTATAATTCACCCCTCCACTTT

j_call: TRBJ1-5
d_call: -
clone_size: -
v_call: TRBV30
cdr3_aa: CAWGPGKVGSNQPQHF
cdr3_nt: TGTGCCTGGGGGCCTGGGAAGGTTGGCAGCAATCAGCCCCAGCATTTT

j_call: TRBJ1-2
d_call: TRBD1
clone_size: -
v_call: TRBV11-2
cdr3_aa: CASSSLGQGPYGYTF
cdr3_nt: TGTGCCAGCAGCTCCCTAGGACAGGGACCTTATGGCTACACCTTC

j_call: TRBJ2-1
d_call: -
clone_size: -
v_call: TRBV25-1
cdr3_aa: CASSGGSSSYNEQFF
cdr3_nt: TGTGCCAGCAGTGGCGGGTCGAGCTCCTACAATGAGCAGTTCTTC

j_call: TRBJ1-5
d_call: -
clone_size: once
v_call: TRBV29-1
cdr3_aa: CSVEGGGNQPQHF
cdr3_nt: TGCAGCGTTGAAGGGGGGGGCAATCAGCCCCAGCATTTT

j_call: TRBJ1-2
d_call: -
clone_size: -
v_call: TRBV29-1
cdr3_aa: CTIQGSTLGDGYTF
cdr3_nt: TGCACGATACAGGGCTCGACCTTAGGGGATGGCTACACCTTC

j_call: TRBJ2-5
d_call: TRBD2
clone_size: -
v_call: TRBV25-1
cdr3_aa: CASSEGASGGRYQETQYF
cdr3_nt: TGTGCCAGCAGTGAAGGGGCTAGCGGGGGGCGGTACCAAGAGACCCAGTACTTC

j_call: TRBJ2-5
d_call: -
clone_size: -
v_call: TRBV6-8
cdr3_aa: CASTVRDQETQYF
cdr3_nt: TGTGCCAGCACTGTGAGGGACCAAGAGACCCAGTACTTC

j_call: TRBJ2-7
d_call: -
clone_size: -
v_call: TRBV2
cdr3_aa: CASRERLLVAYEQYF
cdr3_nt: TGTGCCAGCAGGGAACGCCTGCTAGTTGCCTACGAGCAGTACTTC

j_call: TRBJ2-2
d_call: TRBD1
clone_size: -
v_call: TRBV2
cdr3_aa: CASRDGTATGELFF
cdr3_nt: TGTGCCAGCAGGGACGGGACAGCCACCGGGGAGCTGTTTTTT

j_call: TRBJ1-5
d_call: TRBD1
clone_size: -
v_call: TRBV5-1
cdr3_aa: CASSRDSGDQPQHF
cdr3_nt: TGCGCCAGCAGCCGGGACAGTGGGGATCAGCCCCAGCATTTT

j_call: TRBJ1-6
d_call: -
clone_size: -
v_call: TRBV6-1
cdr3_aa: CASGGIRENSPLHF
cdr3_nt: TGTGCCAGCGGGGGGATTCGGGAGAATTCACCCCTCCACTTT

j_call: TRBJ2-4
d_call: -
clone_size: -
v_call: TRBV6-1
cdr3_aa: CASSGQSRGAKNIQYF
cdr3_nt: TGTGCCAGCAGTGGACAGTCCCGAGGGGCCAAAAACATTCAGTACTTC

j_call: TRBJ1-2
d_call: -
clone_size: -
v_call: TRBV28
cdr3_aa: CALGLDYGYTF
cdr3_nt: TGTGCCCTCGGCTTAGACTATGGCTACACCTTC

j_call: TRBJ1-2
d_call: -
clone_size: -
v_call: TRBV29-1
cdr3_aa: CSVDFPSNYGYTF
cdr3_nt: TGCAGCGTTGATTTTCCTTCTAACTATGGCTACACCTTC

j_call: TRBJ2-3
d_call: -
clone_size: -
v_call: TRBV5-6
cdr3_aa: CASSSKSRQAQYF
cdr3_nt: TGTGCCAGCAGCTCCAAGAGCCGACAGGCGCAGTATTTT

j_call: TRBJ2-6
d_call: -
clone_size: -
v_call: TRBV7-8
cdr3_aa: CASSFGTSGANVLTF
cdr3_nt: TGTGCCAGCAGCTTCGGGACCTCTGGGGCCAACGTCCTGACTTTC

j_call: TRBJ1-2
d_call: -
clone_size: once
v_call: TRBV18
cdr3_aa: CASSPPGFIYGYTF
cdr3_nt: TGTGCCAGCTCACCACCAGGCTTTATCTATGGCTACACCTTC

j_call: TRBJ1-5
d_call: -
clone_size: -
v_call: TRBV7-2
cdr3_aa: CASSSGGYSNQPQHF
cdr3_nt: TGTGCCAGCAGCAGTGGGGGCTATAGCAATCAGCCCCAGCATTTT

j_call: TRBJ1-5
d_call: TRBD1
clone_size: -
v_call: TRBV7-6
cdr3_aa: CASSPLPAGYRGNSNQPQHF
cdr3_nt: TGTGCCAGCAGCCCACTTCCGGCAGGTTACAGGGGAAATAGCAATCAGCCCCAGCATTTT

j_call: TRBJ1-6
d_call: -
clone_size: -
v_call: TRBV30
cdr3_aa: CAWMGIRNSPLHF
cdr3_nt: TGTGCCTGGATGGGAATACGTAATTCACCCCTCCACTTT

j_call: TRBJ2-1
d_call: -
clone_size: -
v_call: TRBV5-4
cdr3_aa: CASSPDYVGEQFF
cdr3_nt: TGTGCCAGCAGCCCGGACTACGTCGGTGAGCAGTTCTTC

j_call: TRBJ1-2
d_call: -
clone_size: -
v_call: TRBV5-6
cdr3_aa: CASERGGGYTF
cdr3_nt: TGTGCCAGCGAGAGGGGTGGAGGCTACACCTTC

j_call: TRBJ2-3
d_call: -
clone_size: -
v_call: TRBV2
cdr3_aa: CASKGTGDTQYF
cdr3_nt: TGTGCCAGCAAGGGAACCGGAGATACGCAGTATTTT

j_call: TRBJ1-1
d_call: -
clone_size: -
v_call: TRBV2
cdr3_aa: CASSAQGNTEAFF
cdr3_nt: TGTGCCAGCAGCGCACAGGGGAACACTGAAGCTTTCTTT

j_call: TRBJ2-7
d_call: TRBD2
clone_size: -
v_call: TRBV28
cdr3_aa: CASRLAGMSYEQYF
cdr3_nt: TGTGCCAGCAGGTTAGCGGGTATGAGCTACGAGCAGTACTTC

j_call: TRBJ1-2
d_call: -
clone_size: -
v_call: TRBV9
cdr3_aa: CASSVGPEPYGYTF
cdr3_nt: TGTGCCAGCAGCGTAGGGCCAGAACCCTATGGCTACACCTTC

j_call: TRBJ1-2
d_call: -
clone_size: -
v_call: TRBV2
cdr3_aa: CASSDWVLNGYTF
cdr3_nt: TGTGCCAGCAGTGATTGGGTTCTGAATGGCTACACCTTC

j_call: TRBJ1-4
d_call: -
clone_size: -
v_call: TRBV27
cdr3_aa: CASSPHRERDEKLFF
cdr3_nt: TGTGCCAGCAGTCCCCACAGGGAAAGAGATGAAAAACTGTTTTTT

j_call: TRBJ2-1
d_call: TRBD2
clone_size: -
v_call: TRBV29-1
cdr3_aa: CSACTSGGNNEQFF
cdr3_nt: TGCAGCGCATGCACTAGCGGGGGAAATAATGAGCAGTTCTTC

j_call: TRBJ2-3
d_call: -
clone_size: -
v_call: TRBV6-1
cdr3_aa: CASIRGLFTDTQYF
cdr3_nt: TGTGCCAGCATAAGGGGACTTTTCACAGATACGCAGTATTTT

j_call: TRBJ1-6
d_call: TRBD1
clone_size: -
v_call: TRBV15
cdr3_aa: CATSRELGEGAYNSPLHF
cdr3_nt: TGTGCCACCAGCAGAGAACTCGGGGAGGGGGCTTATAATTCACCCCTCCACTTT

j_call: TRBJ1-2
d_call: -
clone_size: -
v_call: TRBV27
cdr3_aa: CASSLSGVYGYTF
cdr3_nt: TGTGCCAGCAGTTTATCGGGAGTATATGGCTACACCTTC

j_call: TRBJ1-2
d_call: -
clone_size: -
v_call: TRBV4-2
cdr3_aa: CASSQDQQINYGYTF
cdr3_nt: TGTGCCAGCAGCCAAGATCAGCAGATCAACTATGGCTACACCTTC

j_call: TRBJ1-2
d_call: TRBD1
clone_size: -
v_call: TRBV7-9
cdr3_aa: CASSPTGYGYTF
cdr3_nt: TGTGCCAGCAGCCCGACAGGGTATGGCTACACCTTC

j_call: TRBJ2-7
d_call: -
clone_size: -
v_call: TRBV25-1
cdr3_aa: CASSLSGVGEQYF
cdr3_nt: TGTGCCAGCAGTCTCTCAGGGGTGGGCGAGCAGTACTTC

j_call: TRBJ2-2
d_call: -
clone_size: -
v_call: TRBV2
cdr3_aa: CASNPGESWELFF
cdr3_nt: TGTGCCAGCAACCCGGGGGAGAGCTGGGAGCTGTTTTTT

j_call: TRBJ2-5
d_call: -
clone_size: -
v_call: TRBV14
cdr3_aa: CASSQDLGVETQYF
cdr3_nt: TGTGCCAGCAGCCAAGATTTGGGGGTAGAGACCCAGTACTTC

j_call: TRBJ2-3
d_call: -
clone_size: -
v_call: TRBV5-4
cdr3_aa: CASSLDPGPDTQYF
cdr3_nt: TGTGCCAGCAGCTTGGATCCGGGACCGGATACGCAGTATTTT

j_call: TRBJ1-1
d_call: -
clone_size: -
v_call: TRBV28
cdr3_aa: CASSLMGGNTEAFF
cdr3_nt: TGTGCCAGCAGTTTAATGGGAGGGAACACTGAAGCTTTCTTT

j_call: TRBJ1-5
d_call: -
clone_size: -
v_call: TRBV5-6
cdr3_aa: CASSSLRHSNQPQHF
cdr3_nt: TGTGCCAGCAGCTCCCTACGGCACAGCAATCAGCCCCAGCATTTT

j_call: TRBJ2-6
d_call: -
clone_size: -
v_call: TRBV5-1
cdr3_aa: CASSDDSASGANVLTF
cdr3_nt: TGCGCCAGCAGCGACGACAGCGCCTCTGGGGCCAACGTCCTGACTTTC